These 9 T cell receptor beta chains were sequenced from one sample in a study of blood T cell repertoires in COVID-19. Using immunoSEQ multiplex PCR, the repertoire was profiled, and TCRdb retains in-frame clones only, with some absent. The sample records 25,000 to 35,000 clones, 72% being singletons. Sequenced sample: peripheral blood. These receptors came from a boy aged 2 to 9 with active or convalescent COVID-19.

This chain connects TRBV19 to TRBJ2-3; D is possibly TRBD2 (5 bases). Trimming took off 6 bases at V and 12 bases at J, with 19 bases between the two ends. In germline, CDR1 is LNHDA, CDR2 SQIVND (reference sequence). This CDR3 contains 13 residues. The CDR3 DNA reads TGTGCCAGTAGCGGGGTTGGGGTACTCAACCAGTATTTT. Residues: CASSGVGVLNQYF.

This chain links TRBV28 with TRBJ1-1; D ambiguous. The CDR3 extends over 13 amino acids. Germline CDR1 reads MDHEN; CDR2 reads SYDVKM. V lost 8 bases, J lost 2 bases, and 12 bases lay in between. The CDR3 region is CASLTRRNTEAFF. In DNA, the CDR3 is TGTGCCAGCCTCACTAGGCGTAACACTGAAGCTTTCTTT. Based on the CDR3 plus reference TRBV28 and TRBJ1-1, the full variable domain is DVKVTQSSRYLVKRTGEKVFLECVQDMDHENMFWYRQDPGLGLRLIYFSYDVKMKEKGDIPEGYSVSREKKERFSLILESASTNQTSMYLCASLTRRNTEAFFGQGTRLTVV.

The CDR3, as DNA: TGTGCCAGCAGTTCGACAGGGGATGGCTACACCTTC. Translated, it gives CASSSTGDGYTF. The chain is built from TRBV27 and TRBJ1-2, with 8 bases that match TRBD1. Germline V gives CDR1 MNHEY, CDR2 SMNVEV (reference sequence). The junction had 1 base not matched to a gene; V was cut back by 4 bases and J by 6 bases. The length of the CDR3 is 12 residues.

The chain employs TRBV6-2 or TRBV6-3 and TRBJ2-3; 10 bases agree with TRBD2. Per the germline V gene, CDR1 is MNHEY and CDR2 is SVGEGT. This CDR3 contains 21 residues. J was trimmed by 2 bases and V by 6 bases; bases with no gene match: 23. CDR3 bases: TGTGCCAGCAGCGGGACTAGCGCTAACTACCTACCCCTCAGGCTCACAGATACGCAGTATTTT. Translation: CASSGTSANYLPLRLTDTQYF.

This clone was seen many times. The V call is TRBV19, the J call TRBJ2-5, with D maybe TRBD1 (5 bases). The CDR3 runs to 15 residues. Trimming took 10 bases from V and 4 from J, leaving 22 bases between them. CDR1 and CDR2 (germline): LNHDA, SQIVND (reference sequence). CDR3 bases: TGTGCCACCCGATTACAGGACACCCCCCCAGAGACCCAGTACTTC. It codes for CATRLQDTPPETQYF. The full variable domain, rest sourced from reference TRBV19 and TRBJ2-5, is DGGITQSPKYLFRKEGQNVTLSCEQNLNHDAMYWYRQDPGQGLRLIYYSQIVNDFQKGDIAEGYSVSREKKESFPLTVTSAQKNPTAFYLCATRLQDTPPETQYFGPGTRLLVL.

The genes are TRBV2 and TRBJ1-1; no reliable D call. Deletions cut 6 bases from V and 2 bases from J, with 7 bases between. The CDR3 has 12 residues. Germline assignment: CDR1 SNHLY and CDR2 FYNNEI. The CDR3 spells CASREDNTEAFF. The CDR3 DNA reads TGTGCCAGCAGGGAGGACAACACTGAAGCTTTCTTT.

The gene calls are TRBV7-9 and TRBJ2-3; TRBD2 agrees at 11 bases. Per the germline V gene, CDR1 is SEHNR and CDR2 is FQNEAQ (reference sequence). V shed 4 bases and J 10 bases; nucleotides not matched to a gene: 7. This CDR3 has 14 amino acids. In DNA, the CDR3 is TGTGCCAGCAGCTCTCCTAGCGGGAGGATCCCGCAGTATTTT. This encodes CASSSPSGRIPQYF.

The chain employs TRBV19 and TRBJ1-5; D gene unclear. The CDR3 consists of 12 residues. The germline gives CDR1 LNHDA, CDR2 SQIVND (reference sequence). Trimming pared 6 bases from V and 4 bases from J, leaving 7 bases between. The CDR3 here is CASSPSNQPQHF. CDR3 DNA sequence: TGTGCCAGTAGCCCGTCTAATCAGCCCCAGCATTTT.

V usage is TRBV5-1 and J usage is TRBJ2-3; D is uncertain. CDR1 is SGHRS, CDR2 YFSETQ, per germline. The CDR3 sequence is 14 residues long. V was pared by 4 bases and J by 6 bases, with 15 bases between. CDR3 sequence reads: CASSLTLTGDTQYF. Here the CDR3 DNA reads TGCGCCAGCAGCCTGACCCTAACCGGGGATACGCAGTATTTT.